This section outlines one T cell receptor (beta chain) sequence together with its context. This entry comes from a study of T cell changes during pregnancy in multiple sclerosis. CDR1 is SGHNT and CDR2 is YENEEA in the germline V gene. The V gene lost 5 bases and the J gene lost 9 bases, with 17 bases spanning the gap. CDR3 size: 14 residues. The repertoire was sequenced with immunoSEQ multiplex PCR; TCRdb's copy has only in-frame clones and lacks some. The sample includes roughly 60,000 clones, 80% to 95% of them seen just once. The rearrangement joins TRBV11-3 to TRBJ2-1; D is undetermined. Sequenced here: peripheral blood, sampled in the second trimester of pregnancy. The TCR originated in a female donor with multiple sclerosis, enrolled in a pregnancy study. This CDR3 is CASSLNYDQVEQFF. The CDR3 DNA sequence: TGTGCCAGCAGCCTCAATTATGACCAGGTTGAGCAGTTCTTC.